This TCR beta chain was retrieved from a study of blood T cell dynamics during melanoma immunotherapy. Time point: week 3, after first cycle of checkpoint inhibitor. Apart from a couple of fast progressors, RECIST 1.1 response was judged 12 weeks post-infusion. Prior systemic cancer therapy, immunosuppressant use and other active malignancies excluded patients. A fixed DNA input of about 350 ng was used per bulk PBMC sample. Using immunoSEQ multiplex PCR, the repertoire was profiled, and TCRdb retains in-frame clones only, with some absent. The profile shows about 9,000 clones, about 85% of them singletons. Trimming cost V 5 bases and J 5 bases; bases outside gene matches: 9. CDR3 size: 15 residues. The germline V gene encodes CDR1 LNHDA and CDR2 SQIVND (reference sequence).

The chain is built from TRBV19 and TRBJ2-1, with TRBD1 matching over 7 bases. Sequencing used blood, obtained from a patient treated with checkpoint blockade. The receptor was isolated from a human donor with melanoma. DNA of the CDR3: TGTGCCAGTAGTCTCAGACAGGGTCTCAACAATGAGCAGTTCTTC. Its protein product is CASSLRQGLNNEQFF.